The rows below give T cell receptor beta chains drawn from one sample of a study of shared clonotypes between healthy human individuals. TCRdb keeps only in-frame clones here, not all; method: immunoSEQ multiplex PCR. Counted here are roughly 2 million clones, about 95% occurring once; the ten biggest clones make up more than 0.95%. The sample was naive CD8+ T cells sorted from blood. These receptors were collected from a young man in good health. The CDR3 runs from the conserved cysteine through the conserved F or W. A D gene is named only where the DNA matches it firmly. Size is omitted from some rows. Given values are once, few, many or a class for expanded clones.

v_gene	abundance	j_gene	d_gene	CDR3nt	CDR3aa
TRBV5-4	-	TRBJ2-1	-	TGTGCCAGCAGCCAAAGAGAGAATGAGCAGTTCTTC	CASSQRENEQFF
TRBV15	-	TRBJ2-3	-	TGTGCCACCAGCTCCGTCACAGATACGCAGTATTTT	CATSSVTDTQYF
TRBV10-2	-	TRBJ2-5	TRBD2	TGCGCCAGCAGTGAAGGGGCTAGCGGGTTCAAGGAGCAAGAGACCCAGTACTTC	CASSEGASGFKEQETQYF
TRBV4-3	-	TRBJ2-5	-	TGCGCCAGCAGCCAAGATACAACTACGTGGGAGACCCAGTACTTC	CASSQDTTTWETQYF
TRBV30	-	TRBJ1-6	-	TGTGCCTGGACCGTGGCGGGGAATTCACCCCTCCACTTT	CAWTVAGNSPLHF
TRBV28	-	TRBJ2-7	TRBD2	TGTGCCAGCAGTTTACTAGCGGGGTATTACGAGCAGTACTTC	CASSLLAGYYEQYF
TRBV13	-	TRBJ1-1	-	TGTGCCAGCTTGGGGGAGATGAACACTGAAGCTTTCTTT	CASLGEMNTEAFF
TRBV5-1	-	TRBJ2-7	-	TGCGCCAGCAGAGAAGGTCCTCCCATATTGAGCTCCTACGAGCAGTACTTC	CASREGPPILSSYEQYF
TRBV11-3	-	TRBJ2-7	TRBD1	TGTGCCAGCAGCCCCGGGACAGACTACGAGCAGTACTTC	CASSPGTDYEQYF
TRBV28	-	TRBJ2-2	-	TGTGCCAGCAGTTTCGGCGGACTTGCAAACACCGGGGAGCTGTTTTTT	CASSFGGLANTGELFF
TRBV7-2	once	TRBJ2-7	TRBD2	TGTGCCAGCAGCTTCAGCGGGATTTTGGCGTCCGAGCAGTACTTC	CASSFSGILASEQYF
TRBV5-6	-	TRBJ2-3	-	TGTGCCAGCAGCTTGGCCTTGGGGGGCGTCGGCACAGATACGCAGTATTTT	CASSLALGGVGTDTQYF
TRBV27	-	TRBJ2-3	-	TGTGCCAGCAGTTCCCTAGATACGCAGTATTTT	CASSSLDTQYF
TRBV7-6	-	TRBJ2-1	TRBD2	TGTGCCAGCAGCTTAGGTGGGGGCCTAGCGGGTTACAATGAGCAGTTCTTC	CASSLGGGLAGYNEQFF
TRBV27	-	TRBJ2-7	TRBD2	TGTGCCAGCAGGATGACTAGCGGGAGCTCCTACGAGCAGTACTTC	CASRMTSGSSYEQYF
TRBV27	-	TRBJ2-3	TRBD1	TGTGCCAGCAGGCCAACAGGGGGCGGGGGCGCTGGGGATACGCAGTATTTT	CASRPTGGGGAGDTQYF
TRBV19	-	TRBJ1-2	-	TGTGCCAGTAGTCACCAACAGACATACTTCTATGGCTACACCTTC	CASSHQQTYFYGYTF
TRBV5-5	-	TRBJ2-7	-	TGTGCCAGCAGCTTATCGGGCGGGGGCTTCAGCTCCTACGAGCAGTACTTC	CASSLSGGGFSSYEQYF
TRBV5-1	-	TRBJ2-7	-	TGCGCCAGCAGCTTGGGAGGGGAAAGTACCTACGAGCAGTACTTC	CASSLGGESTYEQYF
TRBV19	-	TRBJ2-3	-	TGTGCCAGTAGTATGATAGGACTGAAGGGCGTGACAGATACGCAGTATTTT	CASSMIGLKGVTDTQYF